These 25 T cell receptor beta chains were all obtained from the same sample, sequenced in a study of cytomegalovirus exposure and HLA in healthy donors listed by TCRdb under 2017. Libraries were made using the immunoSEQ multiplex PCR assay. A mixture of 60 forward primers for TCR Vbeta segments and 13 reverse primers for TCR Jbeta segments was used in the multiplex PCR. TCRdb carries this immuneACCESS record with in-frame sequences only. Its versions omit some clonotypes, under half of them owing to an unresolved V gene in the studies checked, with the rest unexplained. This sample holds around 200,000 clones; around 80% were observed only once. The ten largest clones add up to 0.22% of the sample. Input material: PBMCs. The receptor set was obtained from a girl aged 2 to 9 in good health and CMV-seronegative.

This clone was recorded only once. The gene calls are TRBV7-9 and TRBJ2-6; 9 positions match TRBD1. This CDR3 has 14 residues. Germline CDR1 is SEHNR and CDR2 is FQNEAQ (reference sequence). Trimming took 5 bases from V and 12 from J; bases not matched to a gene: 8. CDR3 protein: CASSRQGGGGVLTF. In nucleotides, the CDR3 is TGTGCCAGCAGCCGACAGGGGGGTGGCGGCGTCCTGACTTTC.

This rearrangement joins TRBV5-1 to TRBJ2-7; 7 bases are shared with TRBD1. CDR1 and CDR2 from the germline V gene are SGHRS and YFSETQ. Losses at the gene ends were 5 bases for V and 6 bases for J; bases not matched to a gene: 14. The CDR3 consists of 15 residues. The CDR3 sequence: CASRTFWQGVSEQYF. CDR3 DNA: TGCGCCAGCAGAACGTTCTGGCAGGGGGTTTCCGAGCAGTACTTC.

This chain connects TRBV5-4 to TRBJ1-1; maybe TRBD1 (5 bases). This CDR3 has 14 residues. The V end was cut by 4 bases, the J end by 2 bases, with 12 bases between. CDR1 and CDR2 (germline): SGHNT, YYREEE (reference sequence). CDR3 protein: CASSRDSLNTEAFF. CDR3 DNA sequence: TGTGCCAGCAGCCGAGACAGCCTCAACACTGAAGCTTTCTTT.

This clone came up once. This sequence joins TRBV5-1 and TRBJ1-1; 7 bases are shared with TRBD1. This CDR3 is built from 15 residues. V was clipped by 4 bases and J by 4 bases; unmatched bases: 10. Per germline, CDR1 SGHRS and CDR2 YFSETQ. CDR3 sequence reads: CASSPGTGTATEAFF. As DNA, the CDR3 is TGCGCCAGCAGCCCCGGTACGGGGACAGCCACTGAAGCTTTCTTT.

The chain uses TRBV6-5 and TRBJ2-5, with D possibly matching TRBD1 (6 bases). The germline V and J ends were trimmed by 2 bases and 9 bases, with 13 bases remaining between them. CDR1 is MNHEY, CDR2 SVGAGI, per germline. The CDR3 covers 13 residues. The CDR3 spells CASSYRTVAPQYF. As DNA, the CDR3 is TGTGCCAGCAGTTACAGGACAGTCGCTCCCCAGTACTTC.

This chain links TRBV18 with TRBJ1-6; no firm D call. Trimming stripped 3 bases from V and 7 bases from J, with 16 bases between. The CDR3 has 16 residues. From germline, CDR1 is KGHSH and CDR2 LQKENI. CDR3 DNA: TGTGCCAGCTCACCCGGCACGGGGTTCAGGAATTCACCCCTCCACTTT. As protein: CASSPGTGFRNSPLHF.

This clone was counted only a few times. J is TRBJ1-1 and V is TRBV2; the D gene is possibly TRBD1 (5 bases). Germline V gene sequence: CDR1 SNHLY, CDR2 FYNNEI. This CDR3 region has 12 residues. The V end lost 3 bases, the J end lost 11 bases, and 13 bases lay between the germline ends. This CDR3 reads CASSEFAGRAFF. Here the CDR3 DNA reads TGTGCCAGCAGTGAGTTTGCAGGGCGGGCTTTCTTT.

The chain recombines TRBV6-5 with TRBJ2-3; D unclear. CDR1 MNHEY and CDR2 SVGAGI come from the germline V gene. V shed 2 bases and J shed 4 bases, with 7 bases lying between them. The CDR3 runs to 13 residues. The CDR3 DNA follows: TGTGCCAGCAGTTACGGAGAAGCAGATACGCAGTATTTT. Its translation is CASSYGEADTQYF.

The CDR3 spells CASSPTSDSYNEQFF. The CDR3 DNA sequence: TGTGCCAGCAGCCCGACTAGCGACTCCTACAATGAGCAGTTCTTC. The rearrangement links TRBV5-4 to TRBJ2-1; 8 nucleotides agree with TRBD2. The CDR3 is made up of 15 amino acids. CDR1 is SGHNT and CDR2 is YYREEE in the germline V gene (reference sequence). The ends lost 4 bases at V and 0 bases at J; junction bases unmatched: 3.

The CDR3 DNA follows: TGTGCCAGTAGTATTCCTCTGGACAGGGGGCGAACAGATACGCAGTATTTT. This encodes CASSIPLDRGRTDTQYF. The chain employs TRBV19 and TRBJ2-3; TRBD1 matches at 11 bases. Germline CDR1 and CDR2: LNHDA and SQIVND (reference sequence). With 3 bases clipped from V and 3 bases from J, the junction kept 8 bases outside the gene matches. This CDR3 region has 17 residues.

The chain recombines TRBV19 with TRBJ2-1; maybe TRBD1 (5 bases). Germline V gene lookup returns CDR1 LNHDA and CDR2 SQIVND (reference sequence). The V end was cut by 8 bases, the J end by 2 bases, with 10 bases between. The CDR3 loop spans 13 amino acids. CDR3 region: CASGASPYNEQFF. The CDR3 bases are TGTGCCAGTGGGGCCTCACCCTACAATGAGCAGTTCTTC.

This clone was observed a few times. The V gene is TRBV10-3, the J gene TRBJ1-3; tentatively, D is TRBD1 (5 bases). Germline V gives CDR1 ENHRY, CDR2 SYGVKD. Trimming took 4 bases from V and 9 from J, leaving 16 bases between them. The CDR3 totals 14 residues. The chain's CDR3 is CAISGVEVGGTIYF. The CDR3 bases are TGTGCCATCAGTGGAGTAGAGGTGGGGGGCACCATATATTTT.

Remarks on this clone: One end of the junction fails to match germline, which may point to a read error. This chain links TRBV7-9 with TRBJ2-7; D may be TRBD2 (5 bases). The germline V gene has CDR1 SEHNR and CDR2 FQNEAQ (reference sequence). This CDR3 is 12 amino acids long. CDR3 residues: CSSAGISYEQYF. CDR3 nucleotides: TGTTCCAGCGCGGGTATCTCCTACGAGCAGTACTTC.

This clone was seen more than once but under ten times. This rearrangement joins TRBV6-4 to TRBJ2-3; 9 bases are a match to TRBD1. Germline loops: CDR1 MRHNA, CDR2 SNTAGT. V dropped 3 bases and J dropped 3; count of bases not matched to a gene: 4. CDR3 length: 15 residues. The CDR3 bases are TGTGCCAGCAGTGATCAACAGGGGGCTACAGATACGCAGTATTTT. This translates into CASSDQQGATDTQYF.

The chain joins TRBV7-9 to TRBJ1-1; D gene ambiguous. CDR3 length: 13 amino acids. Germline CDR1 SEHNR, CDR2 FQNEAQ (reference sequence). V lost 3 bases to trimming and J lost 0 bases, with 5 bases between them. The CDR3 nucleotides are TGTGCCAGCAGCTTCGAGCTGAACACTGAAGCTTTCTTT. Amino acid sequence: CASSFELNTEAFF. Full variable domain (remainder filled in from reference TRBV7-9 and TRBJ1-1): DTGVSQNPRHKITKRGQNVTFRCDPISEHNRLYWYRQTLGQGPEFLTYFQNEAQLEKSRLLSDRFSAERPKGSFSTLEIQRTEQGDSAMYLCASSFELNTEAFFGQGTRLTVV.

The J gene is TRBJ2-7, the V gene TRBV6-1, with 7 bases identical to TRBD1. The length of the CDR3 is 14 residues. Germline values: CDR1 MNHNS, CDR2 SASEGT. With V trimmed by 8 bases and J by 0 bases, 7 bases remained unmatched. The CDR3 loop reads CASGYDRVSYEQYF. CDR3 nucleotides: TGTGCCAGCGGGTATGACAGGGTCTCCTACGAGCAGTACTTC.

This chain uses TRBV2 with TRBJ2-3; D call uncertain. The CDR3 runs to 10 residues. Germline CDR1 SNHLY, CDR2 FYNNEI. V was clipped by 10 bases and J by 6 bases, with 8 bases between them. This chain's CDR3 is CATQRDTQYF. Here the CDR3 DNA reads TGTGCCACCCAACGGGATACGCAGTATTTT.

The table lists this clone with a few counts. This sequence joins TRBV4-1 and TRBJ2-6; D gene uncertain. Between the trimmed V and J ends, which lost 0 bases and 4 bases, there was a span of 13 bases. The V gene's germline CDR1 is MGHRA and CDR2 YSYEKL. CDR3 length equals 17 residues. The CDR3 bases are TGCGCCAGCAGCCAAGATCGTGCGGCAGCCGGGGCCAACGTCCTGACTTTC. Its translation is CASSQDRAAAGANVLTF.

The V and J genes are TRBV18 and TRBJ2-7; D ambiguous. The CDR3 has 13 residues. Germline loops: CDR1 KGHSH, CDR2 LQKENI. V shed 2 bases and J shed 0 bases, with 5 bases lying between them. CDR3 in DNA: TGTGCCAGCTCACCAAACATCTCCTACGAGCAGTACTTC. Protein product: CASSPNISYEQYF.

The gene calls are TRBV2 and TRBJ1-1, with 9 bases fitting TRBD1. Germline trimming cut 9 bases from V and 4 bases from J; bases unmatched to any gene: 3. CDR1 is SNHLY and CDR2 is FYNNEI in the germline V gene. This CDR3 has 12 amino acids. DNA of the CDR3: TGTGCCAGAGAGACAGGGGGCACTGAAGCTTTCTTT. Its protein is CARETGGTEAFF.

CDR3 DNA sequence: TGTGCCAGCAGTTCACAGTGGGGGGGAGGCGAGCAGTACTTC. This gives the protein CASSSQWGGGEQYF. The chain couples TRBV2 to TRBJ2-7; 7 nucleotides line up with TRBD2. This CDR3 contains 14 residues. V was pared by 5 bases and J by 6 bases, with 10 bases of the junction left unmatched. Looked up from germline, CDR1 is SNHLY and CDR2 is FYNNEI.

The V and J genes are TRBV4-1 and TRBJ1-4; D is unclear. The V gene lost 5 bases and the J gene lost 2 bases, with 12 bases spanning the gap. The CDR3 spans 15 residues. Germline CDR1 MGHRA, CDR2 YSYEKL. The CDR3 region is CASSTRKATNEKLFF. For the CDR3, the DNA is TGCGCCAGCAGCACACGGAAAGCGACTAATGAAAAACTGTTTTTT.

This chain uses TRBV5-4 with TRBJ2-7; D is perhaps TRBD1 (5 bases). The V gene's germline CDR1 is SGHNT and CDR2 YYREEE (reference sequence). V was cut by 3 bases and J by 0 bases, with 13 bases left in between. This CDR3 has 15 amino acids. CDR3 sequence: CASSWGLSSSYEQYF. In DNA, the CDR3 is TGTGCCAGCAGCTGGGGCCTCAGTAGCTCCTACGAGCAGTACTTC.

The J gene is TRBJ2-3, the V gene TRBV13; 14 bases align to TRBD2. The CDR3 runs to 16 residues. CDR1 and CDR2 (germline): PRHDT, FYEKMQ (reference sequence). Trimming removed 4 bases from V and 6 bases from J; junction bases left unmatched: 6. The CDR3 coding sequence is TGTGCCAGCAGCTCCGAGACTAGCGGGGGGGCGGATACGCAGTATTTT. Its protein product is CASSSETSGGADTQYF. Variable domain in full (rest from reference TRBV13 and TRBJ2-3): AAGVIQSPRHLIKEKRETATLKCYPIPRHDTVYWYQQGPGQDPQFLISFYEKMQSDKGSIPDRFSAQQFSDYHSELNMSSLELGDSALYFCASSSETSGGADTQYFGPGTRLTVL.

V is TRBV2 and J is TRBJ1-2; D gene unclear. V was pared by 2 bases and J by 2 bases, with 6 bases between. Germline values: CDR1 SNHLY, CDR2 FYNNEI. This CDR3 contains 13 residues. CDR3: CASSELANYGYTF. The CDR3 nucleotides read TGTGCCAGCAGTGAATTGGCAAACTATGGCTACACCTTC. Looking up the rest from reference TRBV2 and TRBJ1-2 gives the full variable domain: EPEVTQTPSHQVTQMGQEVILRCVPISNHLYFYWYRQILGQKVEFLVSFYNNEISEKSEIFDDQFSVERPDGSNFTLKIRSTKLEDSAMYFCASSELANYGYTFGSGTRLTVV.